This T cell receptor beta chain was profiled in a study of T-cell reconstitution after alpha-beta-depleted transplantation in children. Study-wide points: Newly produced T cells mostly accounted for T-cell counts and diversity one year post-transplant.

The germline CDR1 and CDR2 sequences are MNHNS and SASEGT. The CDR3 is 12 residues long. V dropped 7 bases and J dropped 5 bases, with 11 bases sitting between them. TCRbeta library construction was performed incorporating unique molecular identifiers. Each CDR3 protein gets one entry after TCRdb re-called the PCR reads with MiXCR. The table shows fewer than 750,000 distinct CDR3 sequences, with more than 20% occurring only once. Concerning this clonotype: As yet, its antigen is unknown.

The sample here was PBMCs, taken before TCRalphabeta/CD19-depleted stem cell transplant. This receptor was obtained from a boy less than two years old with Wiskott-Aldrich syndrome, due to receive a stem cell transplant. This chain joins TRBV6-1 and TRBJ2-5; weak D call: TRBD1 (5 bases). CDR3 in DNA: TGTGCCAGCAAGCAGGGTTGGGAGACCCAGTACTTC. Its protein is CASKQGWETQYF.